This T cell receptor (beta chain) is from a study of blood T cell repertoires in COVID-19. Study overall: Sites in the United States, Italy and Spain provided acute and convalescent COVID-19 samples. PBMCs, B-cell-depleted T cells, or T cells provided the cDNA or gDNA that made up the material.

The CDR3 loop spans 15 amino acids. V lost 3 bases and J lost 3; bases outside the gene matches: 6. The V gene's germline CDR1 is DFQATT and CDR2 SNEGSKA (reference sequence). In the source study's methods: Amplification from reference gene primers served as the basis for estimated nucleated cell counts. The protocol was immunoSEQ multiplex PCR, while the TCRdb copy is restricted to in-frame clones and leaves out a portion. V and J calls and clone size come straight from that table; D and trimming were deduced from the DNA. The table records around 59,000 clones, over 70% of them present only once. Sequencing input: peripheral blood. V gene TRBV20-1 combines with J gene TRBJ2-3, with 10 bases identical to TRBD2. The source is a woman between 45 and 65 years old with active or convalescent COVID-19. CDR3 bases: TGCAGTGCTAGTTCGACTAGCGGGCTTACAGATACGCAGTATTTT. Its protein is CSASSTSGLTDTQYF.